What follows are 25 T cell receptor beta chains derived from one specimen sequenced in a study of cytomegalovirus exposure and HLA in healthy donors. TCRdb keeps only in-frame clones here, not all; method: immunoSEQ multiplex PCR. Among more than 50,000 clones listed, about 91% were seen once. The sequenced sample was PBMCs. The source of these receptors is a woman in her twenties or thirties in good health and CMV-seronegative.

The J gene is TRBJ1-5, the V gene TRBV28; 10 bases fit TRBD1. Germline CDR1 and CDR2: MDHEN and SYDVKM. Trimming removed 6 bases from V and 6 bases from J; junction bases left unmatched: 11. The CDR3 sequence is 16 residues long. CDR3 in amino acids: CASRQTTGGEGQPQHF. Here the CDR3 DNA reads TGTGCCAGCAGGCAAACGACAGGGGGCGAGGGTCAGCCCCAGCATTTT.

V gene TRBV9 combines with J gene TRBJ1-2, with D perhaps TRBD1 (6 bases). CDR1 is SGDLS, CDR2 YYNGEE, per germline. CDR3 length equals 17 residues. V was shortened by 4 bases and J by 8 bases, with 27 bases between the two germline ends. CDR3 sequence reads: CASSPPDRRTDSKGYTF. CDR3 coding DNA: TGTGCCAGCAGCCCCCCGGATCGAAGGACAGACAGTAAAGGCTACACCTTC.

This chain joins TRBV7-2 and TRBJ2-5; 10 positions match TRBD2. CDR1 and CDR2 (germline): SGHTA, FQGNSA. The CDR3 has 17 residues. With V trimmed by 5 bases and J by 5 bases, 14 bases remained unmatched. The CDR3 DNA sequence: TGTGCCAGCAGCCAAGCTAGCGGGAGCCTCAGGAGGGAGACCCAGTACTTC. Its translation: CASSQASGSLRRETQYF.

The rearrangement uses TRBV6-1 and TRBJ1-2; 7 bases are a match to TRBD1. Trimming cost V 4 bases and J 8 bases; bases outside gene matches: 13. Germline loops: CDR1 MNHNS, CDR2 SASEGT. The CDR3 totals 15 residues. The CDR3 region has the DNA TGTGCCAGCAGTGCTCCAGACAGGGCCGGGAAAGGCTACACCTTC. Translated, it gives CASSAPDRAGKGYTF.

This chain links TRBV7-9 with TRBJ2-1, with D perhaps matching TRBD2 (6 bases). The CDR3 loop spans 15 amino acids. V dropped 2 bases and J dropped 8 bases, with 16 bases sitting between them. Germline CDR1 SEHNR, CDR2 FQNEAQ (reference sequence). CDR3 in amino acids: CASSLLGGEWDEQFF. DNA for the CDR3: TGTGCCAGCAGCTTATTGGGCGGGGAGTGGGATGAGCAGTTCTTC.

This sequence joins TRBV19 and TRBJ1-2; D unresolved. Trimming cost V 4 bases and J 6 bases, with 12 bases left between them. This CDR3 spans 13 amino acids. Looked up from germline, CDR1 is LNHDA and CDR2 is SQIVND (reference sequence). CDR3 sequence (DNA): TGTGCCAGTAGTACGGATACACAGAATGGCTACACCTTC. This encodes CASSTDTQNGYTF. Using reference TRBV19 and TRBJ1-2 for the parts outside the CDR3, the full variable domain is DGGITQSPKYLFRKEGQNVTLSCEQNLNHDAMYWYRQDPGQGLRLIYYSQIVNDFQKGDIAEGYSVSREKKESFPLTVTSAQKNPTAFYLCASSTDTQNGYTFGSGTRLTVV.

The rearrangement links TRBV30 to TRBJ1-5; D possibly corresponds to TRBD1 (5 bases). With 5 bases removed from V and 0 bases from J, the gap between germline ends came to 8 bases. Germline values: CDR1 GTSNPN, CDR2 SVGIG (reference sequence). The CDR3 is made up of 13 amino acids. In nucleotides, the CDR3 is TGTGCCTGGGGGGGGGATAGCAATCAGCCCCAGCATTTT. Amino acids: CAWGGDSNQPQHF.

This chain links TRBV7-2 with TRBJ2-2; TRBD2 aligns across 9 bases. In germline, CDR1 is SGHTA, CDR2 FQGNSA. There are 15 residues in the CDR3. Trimming cost V 6 bases and J 6 bases; bases outside gene matches: 8. The CDR3 bases are TGTGCCAGCAGTCAAACTAGCGGGTTCGCCGGGGAGCTGTTTTTT. Translating gives CASSQTSGFAGELFF. Based on the CDR3 plus reference TRBV7-2 and TRBJ2-2, the full variable domain is GAGVSQSPSNKVTEKGKDVELRCDPISGHTALYWYRQSLGQGLEFLIYFQGNSAPDKSGLPSDRFSAERTGGSVSTLTIQRTQQEDSAVYLCASSQTSGFAGELFFGEGSRLTVL.

This clone was seen only once. The chain is built from TRBV11-3 and TRBJ2-3; D is ambiguous. The germline V and J ends were trimmed by 8 bases and 4 bases, with 7 bases remaining between them. The CDR3 is 11 residues long. Germline values: CDR1 SGHNT, CDR2 YENEEA. The CDR3 region has the DNA TGTGCCAGCTCGAGCGCAGATACGCAGTATTTT. It yields the protein CASSSADTQYF.

This sequence joins TRBV7-9 and TRBJ2-1; TRBD2 might be the D (5 bases). Germline-derived CDR1 and CDR2 are SEHNR and FQNEAQ (reference sequence). The CDR3 runs 16 residues. The V and J ends lost 4 bases and 1 base respectively, with 14 bases between them. CDR3 sequence reads: CASSSTQRNSYNEQFF. The CDR3 DNA reads TGTGCCAGCAGCTCAACCCAGCGGAATTCCTACAATGAGCAGTTCTTC.

For this clone: The junction departs from germline at one end; a sequencing error may be responsible. The sample carries other DNA sequences with the same CDR3. The chain combines TRBV29-1 with TRBJ2-7, with D possibly being TRBD2 (6 bases). Germline lookup yields CDR1 SQVTM and CDR2 ANQGSEA. This CDR3 region has 11 residues. In nucleotides, the CDR3 is TGTAGCGTTGAAGCCGGGAGTTTCTTTTACTTC. This sequence encodes CSVEAGSFFYF.

The chain combines TRBV2 with TRBJ1-5; D is unclear. Looked up from germline, CDR1 is SNHLY and CDR2 is FYNNEI. This CDR3 is 17 amino acids long. Deletions cut 5 bases from V and 1 base from J, with 18 bases between. The DNA of the CDR3 is TGTGCCAGCAGTTTGGGAGGGATTGGGATAAGCAATCAGCCCCAGCATTTT. Translating gives CASSLGGIGISNQPQHF.

CDR3 amino acids: CASSGPGDYGYTF. CDR3 sequence (DNA): TGTGCCAGCAGCGGCCCAGGGGACTATGGCTACACCTTC. V usage is TRBV4-2 and J usage is TRBJ1-2; tentatively, D is TRBD1 (6 bases). CDR1 and CDR2 from the germline V gene are LGHNA and YNFKEQ. Deletions cut 5 bases from V and 3 bases from J, with 10 bases between. The CDR3 runs 13 residues.

This rearrangement joins TRBV7-6 to TRBJ1-2, with D possibly TRBD1 on 6 matching bases. CDR1 is SGHVS and CDR2 is FNYEAQ in the germline V gene. CDR3 length equals 17 residues. The V end lost 5 bases, the J end lost 6 bases, and 25 bases lay between the germline ends. CDR3 sequence: CASSPRMISDRNHGYTF. The CDR3 DNA reads as TGTGCCAGCAGCCCACGCATGATATCCGACAGGAACCATGGCTACACCTTC.

This CDR3 is CASSLNSQGDQPQHF. The CDR3 nucleotides are TGTGCCAGCAGCCTAAATTCTCAGGGGGATCAGCCCCAGCATTTT. The chain carries TRBV7-9 and TRBJ1-5; 7 bases align to TRBD1. CDR3 length: 15 residues. Germline CDR1 and CDR2: SEHNR and FQNEAQ (reference sequence). Trimming cost V 5 bases and J 5 bases; bases outside gene matches: 9. Full variable domain (rest looked up from reference TRBV7-9 and TRBJ1-5): DTGVSQNPRHKITKRGQNVTFRCDPISEHNRLYWYRQTLGQGPEFLTYFQNEAQLEKSRLLSDRFSAERPKGSFSTLEIQRTEQGDSAMYLCASSLNSQGDQPQHFGDGTRLSIL.

The chain recombines TRBV6-5 with TRBJ2-5, with D perhaps TRBD1 (5 bases). This CDR3 has 11 amino acids. With 7 bases removed from V and 3 bases from J, the gap between germline ends came to 6 bases. Per the germline V gene, CDR1 is MNHEY and CDR2 is SVGAGI. The CDR3 nucleotides read TGTGCCAGCAAGACAGAAGAGACCCAGTACTTC. This translates into CASKTEETQYF.

The rearrangement uses TRBV11-1 and TRBJ2-3; 10 nucleotides agree with TRBD2. The CDR3 is made up of 16 amino acids. The ends lost 3 bases at V and 0 bases at J; junction bases unmatched: 3. Germline-derived CDR1 and CDR2 are SGHAT and FQDESV (reference sequence). The CDR3, as DNA: TGTGCCAGCAGCTTTACTAGCGGGACTAGCACAGATACGCAGTATTTT. Its translation: CASSFTSGTSTDTQYF.

The J gene is TRBJ2-4, the V gene TRBV4-1; 11 bases fit TRBD2. The CDR3 contains 19 residues. Trimming cost V 0 bases and J 7 bases; bases outside gene matches: 14. Germline V gene data show CDR1 as MGHRA and CDR2 as YSYEKL. CDR3 nucleotide sequence: TGCGCCAGCAGCCAAGAGGGTAGTCTATCGCTAGCGGGAGGTAACATTCAGTACTTC. Amino acid sequence: CASSQEGSLSLAGGNIQYF.

CDR3 nucleotides: TGTGCCAGCAGGCTTGCTAGCGGGAGGGCCGCGGTAGGTGAGCAGTTCTTC. Protein: CASRLASGRAAVGEQFF. The rearrangement uses TRBV2 and TRBJ2-1; 12 bases map to TRBD2. The V and J ends lost 6 bases and 9 bases, in that order; junction bases with no gene match: 15. The length of the CDR3 is 17 residues. Per the germline V gene, CDR1 is SNHLY and CDR2 is FYNNEI.

The V gene is TRBV5-1, the J gene TRBJ2-6, with TRBD2 identical over 8 bases. Germline CDR1 reads SGHRS; CDR2 reads YFSETQ. The CDR3 has 17 residues. V was pared by 7 bases and J by 0 bases, with 9 bases of the junction left unmatched. In DNA, the CDR3 is TGCGCCAGCCAAACGACTAGCGAAATCTCTGGGGCCAACGTCCTGACTTTC. Translated, it gives CASQTTSEISGANVLTF. Full variable domain (remainder filled in from reference TRBV5-1 and TRBJ2-6): KAGVTQTPRYLIKTRGQQVTLSCSPISGHRSVSWYQQTPGQGLQFLFEYFSETQRNKGNFPGRFSGRQFSNSRSEMNVSTLELGDSALYLCASQTTSEISGANVLTFGAGSRLTVL.

The gene calls are TRBV6-5 and TRBJ1-4; D uncertain. This CDR3 region has 13 residues. The V gene lost 6 bases and the J gene lost 12 bases, with 17 bases spanning the gap. Germline assignment: CDR1 MNHEY and CDR2 SVGAGI. The CDR3 DNA is TGTGCCAGCAGCTTATCGAGGGCCTCGGAACTGTTTTTT. The encoded protein is CASSLSRASELFF.

The rearrangement links TRBV28 to TRBJ1-2; D is perhaps TRBD1 (6 bases). V was clipped by 6 bases and J by 4 bases, with 18 bases between them. The CDR3 runs 15 residues. The germline CDR1 and CDR2 sequences are MDHEN and SYDVKM. CDR3 DNA: TGTGCCAGCAGAAGACGAGGGTTAGGGGGCTATGGCTACACCTTC. This gives the protein CASRRRGLGGYGYTF.

The CDR3 here is CASSYRHGRTETQYF. Here the CDR3 DNA reads TGTGCCAGCAGTTACCGACACGGGAGGACGGAGACCCAGTACTTC. The J gene is TRBJ2-5, the V gene TRBV6-5; 7 positions agree with TRBD2. The CDR3 totals 15 residues. Per germline, CDR1 MNHEY and CDR2 SVGAGI. After removal of 2 bases from V and 5 bases from J, the junction contained 8 bases not matched to a gene.

The chain has TRBV30 and TRBJ1-3, with D possibly matching TRBD1 (5 bases). Deletions cut 3 bases from V and 2 bases from J, with 14 bases between. The CDR3 consists of 15 residues. CDR1 GTSNPN and CDR2 SVGIG come from the germline V gene (reference sequence). CDR3 nucleotides: TGTGCCTGGAGACCAGCAGGGCCCACTGGAAACACCATATATTTT. This encodes CAWRPAGPTGNTIYF.

The V and J genes are TRBV5-1 and TRBJ2-7, with 7 bases that match TRBD1. Per the germline V gene, CDR1 is SGHRS and CDR2 is YFSETQ. The CDR3 has 16 residues. V lost 4 bases and J lost 6; bases outside the gene matches: 16. CDR3 sequence: CASSMKPPGTASEQYF. The CDR3 coding sequence is TGCGCCAGCAGCATGAAACCTCCGGGGACAGCCTCCGAGCAGTACTTC.